This T cell receptor beta chain was retrieved from a study of PD-L1 blockade in urothelial cancer. Study information: Treatment start was followed by blood analysis at 3 weeks (second dose) and again at 6 weeks. A median blood sample held about 140,000 T cells and tens of thousands of unique TCRs.

The study enrolled patients with locally advanced or metastatic urothelial carcinoma. The templates were synthetic TCR analogs, and they were spiked into each PCR. Measured with immunoSEQ multiplex PCR; TCRdb has only the in-frame clones, and not every one. The sample yields around 120,000 clones, about 85% seen once. This CDR3 comprises 15 residues. V dropped 5 bases and J dropped 5; count of bases not matched to a gene: 7. CDR1 is LNHDA, CDR2 SQIVND, per germline (reference sequence). The clonotype was recovered from a man in his forties or fifties with urothelial cancer. J is TRBJ2-5 and V is TRBV19, with TRBD2 matching 11 bases. Sequenced here: PBMCs, sampled around atezolizumab (anti-PD-L1) treatment. CDR3 loop: CASSAQLAGVETQYF. CDR3 DNA sequence: TGTGCCAGTAGTGCTCAACTAGCGGGAGTGGAGACCCAGTACTTC.